Sequencing of this T cell receptor beta chain was carried out in a study of T cell responses to AZD1222 COVID-19 vaccine. Study-level findings and limits: Only 5 or 6 people who got AZD1222 tested seropositive at baseline. Donors skewed white British and female; clonal diversity was possibly underestimated. Once two AZD1222 doses were given, Spike-specific TCR breadth and depth went up.

Produced via immunoSEQ multiplex PCR; TCRdb's table is partial and in-frame only. Here the sample spans fewer than 80,000 clones, about 91% being singletons. CDR3 length: 13 amino acids. Germline V CDR1 and CDR2: SQVTM, ANQGSEA. V dropped 4 bases and J dropped 1 base, with 10 bases sitting between them. This clone occurred once. No antigen is known for it. This TCR was sampled from an adult who received the MenACWY meningococcal vaccine as a control. The sequenced sample was peripheral blood, obtained 28 days after the second dose of the MenACWY control vaccine. The chain recombines TRBV29-1 with TRBJ1-1; D gene ambiguous. The CDR3 loop reads CSVVHVSNTEAFF. The CDR3 bases are TGCAGCGTTGTCCACGTTTCGAACACTGAAGCTTTCTTT.